This T cell receptor beta chain was documented in a study of cytomegalovirus exposure and HLA in healthy donors. Comment on this clone: The sample contains more than one DNA sequence encoding this CDR3.

The PCR was carried out with 60 Vbeta primers and 13 Jbeta primers. This table comes from immunoSEQ multiplex PCR, and its TCRdb copy is limited to in-frame clones, with some not included. The profile shows 120,000 or so clones, under 80% of them singletons. V shed 4 bases and J shed 4 bases, with 5 bases lying between them. This CDR3 is 11 amino acids long. In germline, CDR1 is SNHLY, CDR2 FYNNEI. The sequencing input was PBMCs. The receptor was derived from a man in his fifties or sixties in good health and CMV-seropositive. J is TRBJ2-7 and V is TRBV2; no firm D call. The CDR3 coding sequence is TGTGCCAGCAGTGGTGCGTACGAGCAGTACTTC. It is translated as CASSGAYEQYF.